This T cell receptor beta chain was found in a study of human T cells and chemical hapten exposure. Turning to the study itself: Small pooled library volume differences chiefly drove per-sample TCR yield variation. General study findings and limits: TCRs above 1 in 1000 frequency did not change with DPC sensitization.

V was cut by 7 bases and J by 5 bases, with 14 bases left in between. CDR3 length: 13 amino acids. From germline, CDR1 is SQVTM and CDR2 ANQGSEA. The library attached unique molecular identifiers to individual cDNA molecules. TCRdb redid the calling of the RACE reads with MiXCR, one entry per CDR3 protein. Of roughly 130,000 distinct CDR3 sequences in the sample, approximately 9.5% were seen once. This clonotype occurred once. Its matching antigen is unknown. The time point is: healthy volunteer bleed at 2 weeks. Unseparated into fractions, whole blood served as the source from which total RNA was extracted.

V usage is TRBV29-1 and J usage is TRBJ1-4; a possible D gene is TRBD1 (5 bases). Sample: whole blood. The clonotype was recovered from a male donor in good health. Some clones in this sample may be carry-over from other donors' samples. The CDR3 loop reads CSAGWGGNEKLFF. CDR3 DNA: TGCAGCGCCGGGTGGGGGGGAAATGAAAAACTGTTTTTT. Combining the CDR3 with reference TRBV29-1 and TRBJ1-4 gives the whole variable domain SAVISQKPSRDICQRGTSLTIQCQVDSQVTMMFWYRQQPGQSLTLIATANQGSEATYESGFVIDKFPISRPNLTFSTLTVSNMSPEDSSIYLCSAGWGGNEKLFFGSGTQLSVL.